This T cell receptor beta chain was recovered during a study of T cell responses to AZD1222 COVID-19 vaccine (dated by TCRdb to the early 2020s). General notes on the study: Because spike-specific TCR depth and breadth did not differ between the two schedules, AZD1222 recipients who got a second dose at roughly 4 weeks were pooled with those who got a second dose at roughly 12 weeks. Enrollment into the trials was organized by age into subgroups of 18-55, 56-69 and 70-plus years, and those subgroups contained about 160, 30 and 59 TCR-sequenced participants, respectively. A total of about 230 trial participants underwent TCR sequencing, of whom some 210 received two doses of AZD1222 and some 25 received two doses of the MenACWY control vaccine.

This clone has only a few counts. Its antigen remains undetermined. The input lacks base qualities; no much larger clone sits a single base away. The time point label, read with the paper, signifies: baseline before first vaccination. Vaccinee samples were obtained from the UK trials COV001 and COV002, which included a single-blind randomized controlled phase 2/3 trial of AZD1222 (ChAdOx1 nCoV-19) in healthy adults. For TCRbeta chain sequencing, PBMC samples were collected from trial participants at day 0 and at day 28 after the second dose. Study-wide findings and limitations: Participants were mostly white British, with more females than males. The authors suggested clonal diversity may have been underestimated. Vaccine-associated CD4 TCRs spanned the whole spike protein, with dominant responses in regions 160-218 and 743-854. After two AZD1222 doses, both the breadth and the depth of spike-specific TCRs were significantly higher than at day 0 and than in MenACWY recipients. In the small 56-69-year group, the increase in depth fell short of significance, most likely because of low power. Conclusions about previously exposed vaccinees were limited because only six AZD1222 recipients were SARS-CoV-2 seropositive at baseline. Because no samples from the day 14 peak response were available, repertoires could be characterized only after the peak T cell response. Reportedly, close to half of the unique spike-specific TCRs recognized epitopes lying outside the regions that are mutated in the B.1.351 and B.1.1.7 variants.

The CDR3 regions of human TCRbeta chains were subjected to immunosequencing. For the original study's pipeline: TCRs in the repertoires were matched against a reference library of SARS-CoV-2-specific TCRs that had been generated with the MIRA antigen-specificity platform. Breadth meant the fraction of unique TCRs that were SARS-CoV-2-associated, whereas depth meant the fraction of total T cells that were SARS-CoV-2-associated. Using the MIRA data, every spike-specific TCR was mapped to the spike region that the TCR reacted to and assigned to either a CD4 or a CD8 class. Log10-transformed breadth and depth values were compared by one-way ANOVA with Sidak's multiple comparisons tests. This immuneACCESS table, as held by TCRdb, lists in-frame sequences with V and J called but not all clones. Of the missing ones, under half trace to an unresolved V gene in checked studies; the others have no known cause. The V and J calls and clone size were taken over from that table, and D and trimming were inferred from the DNA. This sample comprises fewer than 120,000 clones, 81% of them detected only once. About 4.6% of the sample goes to the ten largest clones.

From a lookup of the germline V gene, CDR1 and CDR2 are KGHSH and LQKENI. Relative to germline, V is missing 4 bases and J is missing 0 bases, with 8 bases of the junction outside any gene match. Inclusive of the bounding cysteine and phenylalanine, the CDR3 is 16 residues long. Kept here is only the CDR3 DNA, which spans 48 bases and is read in frame from base 1. This sequence was found in an adult in good health. The input for sequencing was peripheral blood, taken on day 0 of AZD1222 vaccination. The rearrangement combines TRBV18 with TRBJ2-7, and TRBD1 matches 8 of the central bases. The base sequence is TGTGCCAGCTCACGAGCCGGGACAGGAGACTCCTACGAGCAGTACTTC. Its protein product is CASSRAGTGDSYEQYF.